This TCR beta chain was obtained from a study of blood T cell repertoires in COVID-19. Study in general: COVID-19 samples from acute and convalescent phases originated in the United States, Italy and Spain.

Clones were read by immunoSEQ multiplex PCR, and TCRdb kept only the in-frame ones, dropping some. The sample contains about 90,000 clones, about 89% of which appear only once. This clone was observed a single time. V lost 5 bases and J lost 8, with 13 bases in between. The germline CDR1 and CDR2 sequences are SGHKS and YYEKEE (reference sequence). The CDR3 runs to 12 residues. The chain uses TRBV5-5 and TRBJ1-2, with D unclear. The sample consisted of peripheral blood. This TCR was sampled from a woman between 65 and 79 years old with acute or convalescent COVID-19. The CDR3 is CASSGEVGGYTF. Here the CDR3 DNA reads TGTGCCAGCAGTGGGGAGGTGGGAGGCTACACCTTC.